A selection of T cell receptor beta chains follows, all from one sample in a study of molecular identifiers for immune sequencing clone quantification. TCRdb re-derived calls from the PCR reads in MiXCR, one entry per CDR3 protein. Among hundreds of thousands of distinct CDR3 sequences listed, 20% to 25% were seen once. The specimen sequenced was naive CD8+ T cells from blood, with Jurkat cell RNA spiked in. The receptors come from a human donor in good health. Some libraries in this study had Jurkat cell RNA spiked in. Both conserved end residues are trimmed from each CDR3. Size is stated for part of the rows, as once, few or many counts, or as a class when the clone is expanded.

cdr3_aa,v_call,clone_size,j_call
AIGLDLSDTQY,TRBV2,many,TRBJ2-3
ASSQYRARLF,TRBV4-3,many,TRBJ1-1
ASSLTGSRENEQY,TRBV7-6,-,TRBJ2-7
AISLNEQF,TRBV7-8,many,TRBJ2-1
ASSLGAAEEAF,TRBV13,many,TRBJ1-1
ASSVGLGQDTDTQY,TRBV9,many,TRBJ2-3
ASSLVIAGIQETQY,TRBV7-9,many,TRBJ2-5
ASLFGGSNEQF,TRBV7-6,many,TRBJ2-1
ASSLMGAFYEQY,TRBV5-5,many,TRBJ2-7
ASSETGLAEAF,TRBV27,-,TRBJ1-1
ASTHGTSRDDTQY,TRBV6-2/TRBV6-3,-,TRBJ2-3
SASAYGTHDQPQH,TRBV20-1,few,TRBJ1-5
ASSHDRGRGGTEAF,TRBV3-1,-,TRBJ1-1
ASCSTDSPSTDTQY,TRBV27,few,TRBJ2-3
ASSLMLAGGAGELF,TRBV13,few,TRBJ2-2
ASSYRADEQL,TRBV6-2/TRBV6-3,-,TRBJ2-1
ASSELRQGSYEQY,TRBV25-1,few,TRBJ2-7
ASSFFGQGADTQY,TRBV12-3/TRBV12-4,many,TRBJ2-3
ASSSGGGQPQH,TRBV6-2/TRBV6-3,-,TRBJ1-5
ASSPSGDSCEQY,TRBV11-3,-,TRBJ2-7
ATESTVSGELF,TRBV19,many,TRBJ2-2
SVAAGGTEAF,TRBV29-1,many,TRBJ1-1
ASSLAGSGETQY,TRBV5-1,many,TRBJ2-5
ASSPRAEGLTTDTQY,TRBV9,-,TRBJ2-3
ASSMYRAYEQY,TRBV27,many,TRBJ2-7
SARGPPTGREETQY,TRBV20-1,few,TRBJ2-5
ASSITPLTYEQY,TRBV19,many,TRBJ2-7
SAREGTGLRNQPQH,TRBV20-1,many,TRBJ1-5
ASSQGAGGDYGYT,TRBV19,-,TRBJ1-2
ASSGGTGGYQPQH,TRBV9,many,TRBJ1-5
ASAFGGSYEQY,TRBV11-2,few,TRBJ2-7
ASSMLIYYGYT,TRBV19,few,TRBJ1-2
ASSTEDNYYEQY,TRBV3-1,few,TRBJ2-7
ASSGFSLLAANVLT,TRBV11-2,-,TRBJ2-6
AWSFGDRAYEQY,TRBV30,few,TRBJ2-7
ASSYPFGTSYNEQF,TRBV7-8,-,TRBJ2-1
ASSRLAGFTDTQY,TRBV12-3/TRBV12-4,many,TRBJ2-3
ASSYADSEAF,TRBV7-6,-,TRBJ1-1
ASSLAHGGFTDTQY,TRBV7-2,many,TRBJ2-3
ASSFDHREGGNQPQH,TRBV6-2/TRBV6-3,many,TRBJ1-5
AWSVDRAQRGCT,TRBV30,few,TRBJ1-2
ASSIGGGDFDEQY,TRBV19,few,TRBJ2-7
ASSLVVGQGYTQY,TRBV7-9,many,TRBJ2-3
SVEEGGAGRTEAF,TRBV29-1,-,TRBJ1-1
AWKSGYEQY,TRBV30,many,TRBJ2-7
SADGDRAYSYEQY,TRBV20-1,-,TRBJ2-7
ASSLVQPSTDTQY,TRBV5-4,many,TRBJ2-3
ASSQDYRGPGVYNEQF,TRBV14,many,TRBJ2-1
SADSGTSGALDTQY,TRBV20-1,many,TRBJ2-3
ASSLRSGTSNEQY,TRBV4-2,many,TRBJ2-7
ASSPSPGEKLF,TRBV12-3/TRBV12-4,many,TRBJ1-4
ASSVGYRAGNTIY,TRBV9,many,TRBJ1-3
ASSFQGGTQY,TRBV13,-,TRBJ2-5
ASSLVEETQY,TRBV12-3/TRBV12-4,many,TRBJ2-5